The 17 T cell receptor beta chains below come from one sample, sequenced in a study of T cell responses to AZD1222 COVID-19 vaccine. Sequencing was performed with immunoSEQ multiplex PCR; in TCRdb, only in-frame clones are kept and a portion is missing. The sample shows 100,000 to 150,000 clones, approximately 87% of them seen only once. Material: peripheral blood, obtained on day 0 of AZD1222 vaccination. These receptors were obtained from an adult in good health.

This chain links TRBV4-3 with TRBJ1-1; D ambiguous. V shed 0 bases and J shed 1 base, with 9 bases lying between them. This CDR3 has 15 residues. Germline CDR1 and CDR2: LGHNA and YSLEER. CDR3 in amino acids: CASSQEPMGNTEAFF. CDR3 coding DNA: TGCGCCAGCAGCCAAGAACCAATGGGGAACACTGAAGCTTTCTTT.

This chain links TRBV28 with TRBJ2-1, with D perhaps TRBD1 (6 bases). V lost 4 bases to trimming and J lost 0 bases, with 10 bases between them. The CDR3 contains 15 residues. In germline, CDR1 is MDHEN, CDR2 SYDVKM. The CDR3 DNA follows: TGTGCCAGCAGTTCCCGGGACAACTCCTACAATGAGCAGTTCTTC. This translates into CASSSRDNSYNEQFF.

The V call is TRBV3-1 (or the pseudogene TRBV3-2), the J call TRBJ2-7; TRBD1 agrees at 7 bases. The V segment lost 5 bases and the J segment 10 bases; nucleotides outside the gene matches: 5. Germline values: CDR1 LGHDT, CDR2 YNNKEL (reference sequence). The CDR3 covers 11 residues. This CDR3 reads CASSYRDRQYF. CDR3 sequence (DNA): TGTGCCAGCAGCTACCGGGACAGACAGTACTTC.

V is TRBV19 and J is TRBJ2-2, with D uncertain. The CDR3 covers 15 residues. Between the trimmed V and J ends, which lost 7 bases and 2 bases, there was a span of 14 bases. Germline CDR1 LNHDA, CDR2 SQIVND (reference sequence). The CDR3 nucleotides read TGTGCCAGTAATTCCTGGAGTCGAAACACCGGGGAGCTGTTTTTT. Its protein product is CASNSWSRNTGELFF.

V gene TRBV6-5 combines with J gene TRBJ2-5, with 12 bases fitting TRBD2. V lost 11 bases and J lost 4; bases outside the gene matches: 8. CDR3 length equals 14 residues. From germline, CDR1 is MNHEY and CDR2 SVGAGI. The CDR3 protein is CAARSTSGGETQYF. The CDR3 region has the DNA TGTGCCGCGAGGTCGACTAGCGGGGGAGAGACCCAGTACTTC.

The chain recombines TRBV19 with TRBJ1-2; D may be TRBD1 (6 bases). CDR1 and CDR2 (germline): LNHDA, SQIVND (reference sequence). Trimming pared 5 bases from V and 4 bases from J, leaving 20 bases between. The CDR3 covers 16 residues. CDR3 coding DNA: TGTGCCAGTAGTCCGCGAGGGGGGACTCGGCCCTATGGCTACACCTTC. Residues: CASSPRGGTRPYGYTF.

The chain carries TRBV5-1 and TRBJ1-4; no firm D call. Per the germline V gene, CDR1 is SGHRS and CDR2 is YFSETQ. The length of the CDR3 is 14 residues. V dropped 1 base and J dropped 8 bases, with 12 bases sitting between them. CDR3 loop: CASSLTEPSEKLFF. For the CDR3, the DNA is TGCGCCAGCAGCTTGACAGAACCCTCCGAAAAACTGTTTTTT.

V usage is TRBV7-2 and J usage is TRBJ1-5, with D possibly being TRBD1 (5 bases). The CDR3 spans 16 residues. CDR1 SGHTA and CDR2 FQGNSA come from the germline V gene. V was shortened by 1 base and J by 2 bases, with 12 bases between the two germline ends. Written as DNA, the CDR3 is TGTGCCAGCAGCTTAGTCTGGACACAGGGCAATCAGCCCCAGCATTTT. Translation: CASSLVWTQGNQPQHF.

J is TRBJ1-3 and V is TRBV3-1 (or the pseudogene TRBV3-2); 7 bases are shared with TRBD1. In germline, CDR1 is LGHDT, CDR2 YNNKEL (reference sequence). V dropped 4 bases and J dropped 3; count of bases not matched to a gene: 6. This CDR3 region has 15 residues. The CDR3 is CASSPPGQIGNTIYF. CDR3 nucleotide sequence: TGTGCCAGCAGCCCTCCGGGACAGATTGGAAACACCATATATTTT.

The chain carries TRBV27 and TRBJ2-3; 9 nucleotides line up with TRBD2. The J segment lost 2 bases and the V segment lost 6 bases, leaving 3 bases of the junction unmatched. This CDR3 spans 14 amino acids. Germline lookup yields CDR1 MNHEY and CDR2 SMNVEV (reference sequence). CDR3 in amino acids: CASSSSGTTDTQYF. In DNA form, the CDR3 reads TGTGCCAGCAGCTCTAGCGGGACCACAGATACGCAGTATTTT.

The CDR3 nucleotides are TGCGCCAGCAGCAAGACAGAGAATGAAGCTTTCTTT. Translating gives CASSKTENEAFF. This chain connects TRBV5-1 to TRBJ1-1; TRBD1 is a possible D gene (5 bases). This CDR3 is built from 12 residues. V gave up 4 bases and J gave up 7 bases, with 11 bases separating them. Germline V lookup: CDR1 SGHRS, CDR2 YFSETQ. Based on the CDR3 plus reference TRBV5-1 and TRBJ1-1, the full variable domain is KAGVTQTPRYLIKTRGQQVTLSCSPISGHRSVSWYQQTPGQGLQFLFEYFSETQRNKGNFPGRFSGRQFSNSRSEMNVSTLELGDSALYLCASSKTENEAFFGQGTRLTVV.

The chain couples TRBV30 to TRBJ2-3, with D unclear. Germline V gene data show CDR1 as GTSNPN and CDR2 as SVGIG (reference sequence). Trimming pared 0 bases from V and 4 bases from J, leaving 5 bases between. This CDR3 has 12 amino acids. The CDR3 spells CAWSVLPDTQYF. As DNA, the CDR3 is TGTGCCTGGAGTGTATTGCCAGATACGCAGTATTTT.

The gene calls are TRBV30 and TRBJ1-1, with a weak D call TRBD1 (5 bases). The CDR3 runs 14 residues. Trimming removed 4 bases from V and 3 bases from J, with 15 bases in between. The germline gives CDR1 GTSNPN, CDR2 SVGIG (reference sequence). This CDR3 is CAWNTWGEYTEAFF. The DNA for the CDR3 is TGTGCCTGGAATACGTGGGGGGAATACACTGAAGCTTTCTTT.

V and J are TRBV6-4 and TRBJ1-6; no clear D. The germline V gene encodes CDR1 MRHNA and CDR2 SNTAGT. The CDR3 is 13 residues long. Deletions cut 3 bases from V and 8 bases from J, with 8 bases between. As DNA, the CDR3 is TGTGCCAGCAGTGAACATTCGGATTCACCCCTCCACTTT. Amino acids: CASSEHSDSPLHF.

The chain joins TRBV6-5 to TRBJ1-1; 8 nucleotides agree with TRBD1. CDR3 length: 15 amino acids. CDR1 is MNHEY, CDR2 SVGAGI, per germline. V shed 6 bases, J shed 4 bases, and the junction held 10 bases outside the gene matches. The CDR3 region has the DNA TGTGCCAGCAGCTATGTTCAGGGGGCGAGCACTGAAGCTTTCTTT. It codes for CASSYVQGASTEAFF.

The DNA for the CDR3 is TGTGCCTGGAGTGGCGGACTAGCGGGGGGGCAGTTCTCCTACAATGAGCAGTTCTTC. This gives the protein CAWSGGLAGGQFSYNEQFF. The V and J genes are TRBV30 and TRBJ2-1, with 15 bases identical to TRBD2. Germline assignment: CDR1 GTSNPN and CDR2 SVGIG (reference sequence). V lost 1 base and J lost 0; bases outside the gene matches: 7. CDR3 size: 19 residues.

The J gene is TRBJ2-2, the V gene TRBV9, with TRBD2 identical over 8 bases. Looked up from germline, CDR1 is SGDLS and CDR2 is YYNGEE. The CDR3 is 16 residues long. With V trimmed by 0 bases and J by 0 bases, 1 base remained unmatched. The CDR3 is CASSVDGRANTGELFF. The CDR3 coding sequence is TGTGCCAGCAGCGTAGACGGGAGGGCGAACACCGGGGAGCTGTTTTTT.